The rows below give T cell receptor beta chains drawn from one sample of a study of T-cell reconstitution after alpha-beta-depleted transplantation in children. From the PCR reads, TCRdb called clonotypes with MiXCR, one entry per CDR3 protein. Of approximately 82,000 distinct CDR3 sequences listed, roughly 15% are singletons. The source material was PBMCs, mostly from graft donor cells, sampled 180 days after TCRalphabeta/CD19-depleted stem cell transplant. These receptors were collected from a male patient aged 2 to 9 who had a stem cell transplant for acute lymphoblastic leukemia, so the T cells may come from the graft donor. Both conserved end residues are part of each CDR3.

v_call	j_call	cdr3_aa
TRBV24-1	TRBJ2-5	CATSDFGSQGYQETQYF
TRBV6-1	TRBJ1-1	CASSGGGRAKAFF
TRBV11-2	TRBJ2-1	CASSLPLDPGHPREYNERFF
TRBV2	TRBJ2-1	CASSRRPVAGAPRNEQFF
TRBV2	TRBJ2-3	CASRKIASGGARTDTQYF
TRBV10-3	TRBJ2-2	CAITPGLVNTGELFF
TRBV3-1	TRBJ1-3	CASSATEKSSGNTIYF
TRBV6-5	TRBJ2-4	CASSYSLRGDGKNIQYF
TRBV11-1	TRBJ1-1	CASSLYLTGRDMNTEAFF
TRBV15	TRBJ2-7	CATSLIRGQISYEQYF
TRBV5-1	TRBJ1-1	CASTITTTGKSEAFF
TRBV21-1	TRBJ2-6	CASSTRANVLTF
TRBV6-2/TRBV6-3	TRBJ2-2	CASTLGGGVVLSTKLNTGELFF
TRBV10-3	TRBJ2-1	CAIKFGSSYNEQFF
TRBV20-1	TRBJ2-5	CSHLHRGQETQYF
TRBV5-6	TRBJ1-5	CASSLGGGTGSQPQHF
TRBV29-1	TRBJ2-7	CSAGTSGSSEQYF
TRBV11-2	TRBJ1-4	CASSLVGRLLSTNEKLFF
TRBV12-3/TRBV12-4	TRBJ2-1	CASSSRYNEQFF
TRBV9	TRBJ2-7	CASSVDPQGTGEQYF
TRBV12-3/TRBV12-4	TRBJ2-7	CASSDRGMLYEQYF
TRBV4-1	TRBJ2-1	CASSQVGGAGEQFF
TRBV5-1	TRBJ2-2	CASSRALLTGELFF
TRBV19	TRBJ2-1	CASSRHRVDEQFF
TRBV6-2/TRBV6-3	TRBJ1-5	CASRLQGGPRPQHF
TRBV5-6	TRBJ1-4	CASSITGQPNEKLFF
TRBV27	TRBJ1-5	CASSLGGINQPQHF
TRBV10-3	TRBJ1-2	CAIRMGVGNYGYTF
TRBV10-3	TRBJ1-5	CAISEGQGLGQPQHF
TRBV6-2/TRBV6-3	TRBJ2-4	CASSYSIRAGKNIQYF
TRBV7-2	TRBJ2-1	CASSRRMAGGPTEQFF
TRBV3-1	TRBJ1-2	CASSQRGNYGYTF
TRBV5-4	TRBJ2-1	CASSFHGSSYNEQFF
TRBV11-2	TRBJ2-3	CASSLVTSSGGVTDTQYF
TRBV24-1	TRBJ2-3	CATSHRGTQYF
TRBV5-1	TRBJ2-1	CASSLGAGGSYNEQFF
TRBV20-1	TRBJ2-3	CSARATSGVSEYF
TRBV6-2/TRBV6-3	TRBJ2-1	CATRSPTSGHYNEQFF
TRBV7-9	TRBJ2-1	CASSHSGSNYNEQFF
TRBV19	TRBJ1-2	CASSIGYGYTF
TRBV25-1	TRBJ1-2	CASGGQHYGYTF
TRBV6-1	TRBJ2-3	CASTDRGADTQYF
TRBV7-2	TRBJ2-7	CASSLQRSYEQYF
TRBV7-8	TRBJ2-7	CASSFGPTAYEQYF
TRBV6-2/TRBV6-3	TRBJ1-6	CASSYGAERAPLHF
TRBV12-3/TRBV12-4	TRBJ2-3	CASSLPRGTDTQYF
TRBV12-3/TRBV12-4	TRBJ2-5	CASSSGRTAQETQYF
TRBV7-8	TRBJ2-7	CASSNNYEGQYF
TRBV7-8	TRBJ2-5	CASSGGVRTDQETQYF
TRBV7-9	TRBJ1-4	CASSSTGEESLFF
TRBV10-3	TRBJ2-2	CAIARGGRTGELFF
TRBV5-6	TRBJ2-7	CASRLDNPRTYEQYF
TRBV20-1	TRBJ2-2	CSAPAWTLNTGELFF